The 9 T cell receptor beta chains given below trace back to one sample, sequenced in a study of Graves' ophthalmopathy and Graves' hyperthyroidism. RNA served as the template for amplifying TCR beta CDR3 regions. Scientists carried out first-round RT-PCR using HTBI primers and then a second-round multiplex PCR. TCRdb used MiXCR to reprocess the multiplex PCR reads, holding one entry per CDR3 protein. The sample yields 740,000 or so distinct CDR3 sequences, approximately 40% seen once. What was sequenced was peripheral blood. The receptor source for this set is an adult man with Graves' ophthalmopathy.

A few counts support this clonotype. The chain combines TRBV7-8 with TRBJ2-7; 8 nucleotides match TRBD2. The germline V gene has CDR1 SGHVS and CDR2 FQNEAQ. V trimming: 1 base; J trimming: 1 base; junction bases outside the gene matches: 3. CDR3 length: 15 amino acids. The CDR3 loop reads CASSLGSGVSYEQYF. DNA for the CDR3: TGTGCCAGCAGCTTAGGTAGCGGGGTTTCCTACGAGCAGTACTTC.

CDR3 region: CASVDRGGDEQYF. The CDR3 coding sequence is TGTGCCAGCGTTGACAGGGGTGGGGACGAGCAGTACTTC. The genes are TRBV2 and TRBJ2-7; 8 bases align to TRBD1. This CDR3 comprises 13 residues. V shed 8 bases, J shed 5 bases, and the junction held 8 bases outside the gene matches. The germline V gene encodes CDR1 SNHLY and CDR2 FYNNEI.

This clonotype was seen ten or more times. The chain uses TRBV15 and TRBJ1-2; no firm D call. CDR3 length equals 14 residues. Germline CDR1 is LNHNV and CDR2 is YYDKDF (reference sequence). V was shortened by 3 bases and J by 2 bases, with 10 bases between the two germline ends. The CDR3, as DNA: TGTGCCACCAGCAGCCTACAATCCAACTATGGCTACACCTTC. Its translation is CATSSLQSNYGYTF.

This clonotype was seen at least ten times. The rearrangement joins TRBV19 to TRBJ1-4; 8 bases fit TRBD1. Germline lookup yields CDR1 LNHDA and CDR2 SQIVND (reference sequence). The V gene end was trimmed by 7 bases and the J gene end by 7 bases; junction bases not matched to a gene: 8. This CDR3 comprises 14 residues. This CDR3 reads CASTTDRDAEKLFF. The CDR3 DNA sequence: TGTGCCAGTACCACGGACAGGGACGCTGAAAAACTGTTTTTT.

V is TRBV10-3 and J is TRBJ1-2; D is uncertain. Germline-derived CDR1 and CDR2 are ENHRY and SYGVKD. This CDR3 is 13 amino acids long. The V end lost 10 bases, the J end lost 8 bases, and 20 bases lay between the germline ends. The CDR3 DNA reads TGTGCCAGCAACCCCATCTGGGGATCCGGCTACACCTTC. Its protein product is CASNPIWGSGYTF.

This clonotype was picked up a small number of times. The J gene is TRBJ2-7, the V gene TRBV25-1, with 11 bases fitting TRBD2. The J call is in doubt because the DNA end fits TRBJ2-1 better. Germline-derived CDR1 and CDR2 are MGHDK and SYGVNS. The CDR3 runs 15 residues. CDR3: CASSDTSGSYNEQFF. CDR3 nucleotide sequence: TGTGCCAGCAGTGACACTAGCGGGAGCTACAATGAGCAGTTCTTC.

The chain combines TRBV19 with TRBJ2-7; 7 nucleotides line up with TRBD1. V trimming: 3 bases; J trimming: 2 bases; junction bases outside the gene matches: 4. Looked up from germline, CDR1 is LNHDA and CDR2 is SQIVND (reference sequence). There are 14 residues in the CDR3. The CDR3 DNA follows: TGTGCCAGTAGTATGGACGGGACAGCCTACGAGCAGTACTTC. This encodes CASSMDGTAYEQYF. The whole variable domain, filled in from reference TRBV19 and TRBJ2-7, reads DGGITQSPKYLFRKEGQNVTLSCEQNLNHDAMYWYRQDPGQGLRLIYYSQIVNDFQKGDIAEGYSVSREKKESFPLTVTSAQKNPTAFYLCASSMDGTAYEQYFGPGTRLTVT.

The chain uses TRBV9 and TRBJ2-7, with D possibly matching TRBD2 (5 bases). Germline lookup yields CDR1 SGDLS and CDR2 YYNGEE. The V and J ends lost 4 bases and 0 bases respectively, with 14 bases between them. The CDR3 totals 15 residues. CDR3 nucleotide sequence: TGTGCCAGCAGCCAAGTGCGGACTGTCTCCTACGAGCAGTACTTC. It translates to CASSQVRTVSYEQYF.

The V and J genes are TRBV29-1 and TRBJ2-3; 9 nucleotides align to TRBD1. Looked up from germline, CDR1 is SQVTM and CDR2 is ANQGSEA. CDR3 length: 12 residues. Germline trimming cut 6 bases from V and 6 bases from J; bases unmatched to any gene: 4. The CDR3 bases are TGCAGCGTACCGACAGGGGGTGATACGCAGTATTTT. This codes for CSVPTGGDTQYF.